These 32 T cell receptor beta chains share one sample of origin, sequenced in a study of shared clonotypes between healthy human individuals. CD8 cells regarded as naive lacked CD45RO, were positively chosen for CCR7, and omitted terminally differentiated effector memory CD45RA+ cells. TCRdb's copy holds only in-frame clones and misses some; the assay was immunoSEQ multiplex PCR. The profile shows roughly 2.1 million clones, 90% to 95% of them singletons. Specimen: naive CD8+ T cells from PBMCs. The receptors derive from a young man in good health. Some clones in this sample may be carry-over from other donors' samples.

The chain combines TRBV18 with TRBJ2-7; 7 nucleotides agree with TRBD1. V was pared by 3 bases and J by 3 bases, with 8 bases of the junction left unmatched. In germline, CDR1 is KGHSH, CDR2 LQKENI. This CDR3 spans 15 amino acids. The CDR3 DNA is TGTGCCAGCTCACCCACGACAGGGAAGAACTACGAGCAGTACTTC. This translates into CASSPTTGKNYEQYF.

As regards this clone: The same CDR3 is also encoded by other DNA sequences in this sample. V gene TRBV15 combines with J gene TRBJ2-5, with 8 bases that match TRBD2. Looked up from germline, CDR1 is LNHNV and CDR2 is YYDKDF (reference sequence). Losses at the gene ends were 4 bases for V and 5 bases for J; bases not matched to a gene: 15. The CDR3 has 17 residues. Here the CDR3 DNA reads TGTGCCACCAGCATCCCCCAGCGGGAGTTACCGGACGAGACCCAGTACTTC. Translation gives CATSIPQRELPDETQYF.

This rearrangement joins TRBV13 to TRBJ2-5; possible D gene TRBD1, 5 bases. This CDR3 contains 14 residues. Germline values: CDR1 PRHDT, CDR2 FYEKMQ (reference sequence). V lost 3 bases and J lost 4, with 12 bases in between. CDR3 protein: CASSLGPGRETQYF. The DNA of the CDR3 is TGTGCCAGCAGCTTGGGGCCGGGTCGAGAGACCCAGTACTTC.

The chain links TRBV4-3 to TRBJ2-1; 9 bases fit TRBD1. From germline, CDR1 is LGHNA and CDR2 YSLEER. The trim removed 4 bases at V and 9 bases at J, leaving 10 bases unmatched. The CDR3 sequence is 15 residues long. The CDR3 reads CASSPTGTGWSEQFF. Here the CDR3 DNA reads TGCGCCAGCAGCCCCACCGGGACAGGGTGGAGTGAGCAGTTCTTC.

The V gene is TRBV7-3, the J gene TRBJ2-1; D gene ambiguous. Germline CDR1 reads SGHTA; CDR2 reads FQGTGA. The CDR3 length is 15 residues. Trimming took 4 bases from V and 0 from J, leaving 10 bases between them. In DNA, the CDR3 is TGTGCCAGCAGCTCGCCGGAGAACTCCTACAATGAGCAGTTCTTC. Translated, it gives CASSSPENSYNEQFF.

J is TRBJ2-1 and V is TRBV10-1, with 7 bases aligning to TRBD2. V lost 2 bases, J lost 4 bases, and 8 bases stayed unmatched. In germline, CDR1 is WNHNN, CDR2 SYGVQD (reference sequence). The CDR3 is made up of 16 amino acids. CDR3 DNA: TGCGCCAGCAGTGAGGGTGGTAGCGGGTTTTACAATGAGCAGTTCTTC. Its protein product is CASSEGGSGFYNEQFF.

The V and J genes are TRBV6-5 and TRBJ1-5; D gene unclear. There are 16 residues in the CDR3. Trimming took off 0 bases at V and 6 bases at J, with 15 bases between the two ends. From germline, CDR1 is MNHEY and CDR2 SVGAGI. In nucleotides, the CDR3 is TGTGCCAGCAGTTACTCGGGCAACGGGATAGGTCAGCCCCAGCATTTT. It specifies CASSYSGNGIGQPQHF.

The V gene is TRBV28, the J gene TRBJ1-2; unclear D gene. Deletions cut 4 bases from V and 4 bases from J, with 13 bases between. Germline V gene data show CDR1 as MDHEN and CDR2 as SYDVKM. CDR3 length: 14 amino acids. The CDR3 reads CASSSVEVGYGYTF. The CDR3 region has the DNA TGTGCCAGCAGTTCGGTGGAAGTAGGCTATGGCTACACCTTC.

This chain links TRBV7-9 with TRBJ2-7, with a possible D match to TRBD1 (5 bases). The CDR3 runs 14 residues. Germline V lookup: CDR1 SEHNR, CDR2 FQNEAQ (reference sequence). V lost 1 base, J lost 3 bases, and 10 bases lay in between. The CDR3 sequence: CASSLVGARYEQYF. CDR3 bases: TGTGCCAGCAGCTTAGTTGGGGCCCGCTACGAGCAGTACTTC.

Points on this clone: The junction differs from germline at one of its ends, possibly a read error. The chain is built from TRBV7-9 and TRBJ2-7, with a tentative D call TRBD1 (5 bases). This CDR3 spans 15 amino acids. Germline V lookup: CDR1 SEHNR, CDR2 FQNEAQ (reference sequence). CDR3 residues: CAGSLDGREGDEQYF. CDR3 nucleotide sequence: TGTGCCGGCAGCTTAGATGGCAGGGAAGGTGACGAGCAGTACTTC.

This clone was counted once. CDR3 nucleotides: TGTGCCAGCAGTATCGGACAGGGTCTGACCGATGAGCAGTTCTTC. Translation gives CASSIGQGLTDEQFF. V gene TRBV27 combines with J gene TRBJ2-1, with TRBD1 matching over 8 bases. The CDR3 runs 15 residues. From germline, CDR1 is MNHEY and CDR2 SMNVEV (reference sequence). Losses at the gene ends were 5 bases for V and 8 bases for J; bases not matched to a gene: 11.

This clone was detected a few times. This CDR3 is also generated by other DNA sequences in the sample. This CDR3 is CASSLGTGYEQYF. In nucleotides, the CDR3 is TGCGCCAGCAGCTTGGGGACAGGCTACGAGCAGTACTTC. The chain is built from TRBV5-1 and TRBJ2-7; 7 bases match TRBD1. The CDR3 runs 13 residues. Germline CDR1 is SGHRS and CDR2 is YFSETQ. Trimming removed 0 bases from V and 3 bases from J; junction bases left unmatched: 0.

V is TRBV5-6 and J is TRBJ2-5, with D uncertain. The J call could be wrong; TRBJ2-7 is a better fit for the DNA end. The CDR3 spans 13 residues. CDR1 and CDR2 (germline): SGHDT, YYEEEE. The CDR3 here is CASSLRLGYEQYF. The CDR3, as DNA: TGTGCCAGCAGCCTCCGGTTGGGTTACGAGCAGTACTTC.

This chain links TRBV15 with TRBJ2-5; the D gene is possibly TRBD2 (7 bases). CDR1 is LNHNV, CDR2 YYDKDF, per germline (reference sequence). V lost 4 bases to trimming and J lost 0 bases, with 12 bases between them. There are 15 residues in the CDR3. CDR3 residues: CATSNGGRYQETQYF. The CDR3 DNA reads as TGTGCCACCAGCAACGGGGGGCGATACCAAGAGACCCAGTACTTC.

The chain couples TRBV27 to TRBJ1-4; D is ambiguous. CDR3 size: 13 residues. CDR1 is MNHEY, CDR2 SMNVEV, per germline (reference sequence). With 3 bases removed from V and 13 bases from J, the gap between germline ends came to 15 bases. The CDR3 DNA sequence: TGTGCCAGCAGTTTTTCTCCGGGCAGTAGACTGTTTTTT. The encoded protein is CASSFSPGSRLFF.

This CDR3 is CASSFSLGGMNTEAFF. The CDR3 nucleotides are TGTGCCAGCAGTTTCTCTTTGGGGGGCATGAACACTGAAGCTTTCTTT. The chain uses TRBV27 and TRBJ1-1; TRBD1 might be the D (6 bases). Germline CDR1 and CDR2: MNHEY and SMNVEV (reference sequence). The CDR3 covers 16 residues. V shed 3 bases and J shed 0 bases, with 14 bases lying between them.

The CDR3 spells CASSLTDPTIGELFF. CDR3 nucleotides: TGTGCCAGCAGCTTAACCGACCCGACCATCGGGGAGCTGTTTTTT. This sequence joins TRBV7-9 and TRBJ2-2; D unresolved. The ends were cut back, 2 bases at V and 7 bases at J, with 14 bases in the middle. Looked up from germline, CDR1 is SEHNR and CDR2 is FQNEAQ (reference sequence). The CDR3 runs to 15 residues.

This rearrangement joins TRBV5-4 to TRBJ2-5, with D perhaps TRBD1 (6 bases). CDR1 and CDR2 from the germline V gene are SGHNT and YYREEE (reference sequence). CDR3 length: 14 residues. V lost 4 bases, J lost 4 bases, and 14 bases lay in between. DNA of the CDR3: TGTGCCAGCAGCCCAACAGGGTACCGAGAGACCCAGTACTTC. Amino acid sequence: CASSPTGYRETQYF.

This chain connects TRBV11-1 to TRBJ1-2; D gene uncertain. Germline assignment: CDR1 SGHAT and CDR2 FQDESV (reference sequence). This CDR3 is built from 13 residues. Trimming took 10 bases from V and 1 from J, leaving 13 bases between them. CDR3 amino acids: CATAILDNYGYTF. CDR3 nucleotide sequence: TGTGCCACCGCGATACTGGATAACTATGGCTACACCTTC.

V usage is TRBV7-9 and J usage is TRBJ2-5; 10 nucleotides match TRBD2. The end of the DNA fits TRBJ2-7 better, so the J call may be wrong. Per the germline V gene, CDR1 is SEHNR and CDR2 is FQNEAQ (reference sequence). The CDR3 contains 13 residues. CDR3 sequence reads: CASSPSGGYEQYF. The CDR3 DNA reads TGTGCCAGCAGCCCTAGCGGGGGCTACGAGCAGTACTTC.

The chain employs TRBV6-1 and TRBJ2-5; D gene uncertain. The V gene's germline CDR1 is MNHNS and CDR2 SASEGT. The CDR3 is made up of 11 amino acids. V lost 8 bases and J lost 2, with 6 bases in between. CDR3 in DNA: TGTGCCAGCGGCCAGCAAGAGACCCAGTACTTC. Translated: CASGQQETQYF.

The chain carries TRBV5-1 and TRBJ2-7, with a tentative D call TRBD2 (6 bases). The CDR3 is 13 residues long. Per the germline V gene, CDR1 is SGHRS and CDR2 is YFSETQ. The V gene lost 7 bases and the J gene lost 5 bases, with 16 bases spanning the gap. Written as DNA, the CDR3 is TGCGCCAGCGGGACTGACTATGCCCACGAGCAGTACTTC. Amino acid sequence: CASGTDYAHEQYF.

The chain has TRBV15 and TRBJ2-1, with TRBD2 as a possible D gene (7 bases). From germline, CDR1 is LNHNV and CDR2 YYDKDF (reference sequence). The CDR3 extends over 17 amino acids. V was trimmed by 3 bases and J by 0 bases, leaving 15 bases between them. CDR3 nucleotides: TGTGCCACCAGCAGCCGGGCGGGGGCAAGCTCCTACAATGAGCAGTTCTTC. Translation gives CATSSRAGASSYNEQFF.

With respect to this clone: The sample carries other DNA sequences with the same CDR3. The chain has TRBV27 and TRBJ2-5; D gene uncertain. The CDR3 extends over 13 amino acids. Germline V lookup: CDR1 MNHEY, CDR2 SMNVEV (reference sequence). V dropped 2 bases and J dropped 4 bases, with 8 bases sitting between them. CDR3 nucleotide sequence: TGTGCCAGCAGTTTACGCCTGGGAGAGACCCAGTACTTC. Translating gives CASSLRLGETQYF.

This rearrangement joins TRBV19 to TRBJ2-7; TRBD2 is a possible D gene (6 bases). The length of the CDR3 is 17 residues. V lost 2 bases to trimming and J lost 2 bases, with 19 bases between them. Germline-derived CDR1 and CDR2 are LNHDA and SQIVND (reference sequence). The CDR3, as DNA: TGTGCCAGTAGTATAAATGGAGGGCGGACATTACCCTACGAGCAGTACTTC. It encodes CASSINGGRTLPYEQYF.

The rearrangement joins TRBV5-8 to TRBJ1-1, with 7 bases that match TRBD1. Germline loops: CDR1 SGHTS, CDR2 YDEGEE. This CDR3 has 15 amino acids. J was trimmed by 5 bases and V by 1 base; bases with no gene match: 8. The CDR3 protein is CASSLRQGKGTEAFF. The CDR3 coding sequence is TGTGCCAGCAGCTTGAGACAGGGAAAAGGGACTGAAGCTTTCTTT.

The rearrangement joins TRBV9 to TRBJ2-7, with D possibly being TRBD1 or TRBD2 (6 bases each). Germline V gene data show CDR1 as SGDLS and CDR2 as YYNGEE. CDR3 size: 15 residues. V dropped 0 bases and J dropped 5 bases, with 15 bases sitting between them. CDR3 residues: CASSVAGLRGDEQYF. The CDR3, as DNA: TGTGCCAGCAGCGTAGCAGGTTTAAGGGGGGACGAGCAGTACTTC. Together with reference TRBV9 and TRBJ2-7, the CDR3 gives the full variable domain: DSGVTQTPKHLITATGQRVTLRCSPRSGDLSVYWYQQSLDQGLQFLIQYYNGEERAKGNILERFSAQQFPDLHSELNLSSLELGDSALYFCASSVAGLRGDEQYFGPGTRLTVT.

This clone was counted a single time. The genes are TRBV7-9 and TRBJ2-2; no reliable D call. This CDR3 region has 15 residues. The germline V gene encodes CDR1 SEHNR and CDR2 FQNEAQ (reference sequence). V was trimmed by 0 bases and J by 0 bases, leaving 5 bases between them. CDR3 protein: CASSLAGTNTGELFF. The CDR3, as DNA: TGTGCCAGCAGCTTAGCAGGAACGAACACCGGGGAGCTGTTTTTT.

This clone was seen only once. The chain carries TRBV5-8 and TRBJ1-4; no definite D call. Trimming left V 4 bases short and J 7 bases short, with 8 bases between. Germline-derived CDR1 and CDR2 are SGHTS and YDEGEE. The CDR3 sequence is 12 residues long. The CDR3 sequence is CASSGNSEKLFF. For the CDR3, the DNA is TGTGCCAGCAGCGGCAACAGTGAAAAACTGTTTTTT.

The rearrangement links TRBV28 to TRBJ2-3; 9 bases line up with TRBD2. Germline V lookup: CDR1 MDHEN, CDR2 SYDVKM. CDR3 length: 16 amino acids. Trimming at V came to 2 bases and at J to 6 bases, leaving 9 bases not matched to a gene. The CDR3 loop is CASSLRLAGLLDTQYF. CDR3 DNA sequence: TGTGCCAGCAGTTTAAGGCTAGCGGGGCTCCTGGATACGCAGTATTTT.

V and J are TRBV7-9 and TRBJ1-3; 8 positions match TRBD1. The CDR3 has 18 amino acids. CDR1 is SEHNR, CDR2 FQNEAQ, per germline (reference sequence). With 5 bases clipped from V and 3 bases from J, the junction kept 15 bases outside the gene matches. CDR3 sequence (DNA): TGTGCCAGCAGCGGGAAGAAGTCAGGGGGCACAGGTGGAAACACCATATATTTT. Its translation: CASSGKKSGGTGGNTIYF.

The chain combines TRBV27 with TRBJ1-2; 8 bases line up with TRBD1. The germline gives CDR1 MNHEY, CDR2 SMNVEV (reference sequence). This CDR3 region has 13 residues. Trimming at V came to 5 bases and at J to 8 bases, leaving 7 bases not matched to a gene. The CDR3 sequence is CASSVLQGDGYTF. DNA of the CDR3: TGTGCCAGCAGTGTACTACAGGGGGACGGCTACACCTTC.